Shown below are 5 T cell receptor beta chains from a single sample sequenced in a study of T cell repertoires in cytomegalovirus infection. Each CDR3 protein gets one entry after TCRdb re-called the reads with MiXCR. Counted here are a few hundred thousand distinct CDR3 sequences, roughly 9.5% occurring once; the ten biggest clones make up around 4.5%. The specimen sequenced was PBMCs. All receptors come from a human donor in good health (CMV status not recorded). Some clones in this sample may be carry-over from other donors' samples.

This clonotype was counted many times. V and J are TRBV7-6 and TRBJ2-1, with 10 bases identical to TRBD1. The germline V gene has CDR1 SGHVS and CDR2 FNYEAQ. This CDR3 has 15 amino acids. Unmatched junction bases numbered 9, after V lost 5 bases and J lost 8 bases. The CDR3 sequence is CASSQPGQGIDEQFF. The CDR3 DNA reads TGTGCCAGCAGCCAACCGGGACAGGGGATCGATGAGCAGTTCTTC.

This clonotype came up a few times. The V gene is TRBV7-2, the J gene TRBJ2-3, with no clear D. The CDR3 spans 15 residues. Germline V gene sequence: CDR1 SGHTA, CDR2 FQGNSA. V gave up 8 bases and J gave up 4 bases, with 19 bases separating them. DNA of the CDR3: TGTGCCAGCGACCGGTCACTTTCTAGAGCAGATACGCAGTATTTT. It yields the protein CASDRSLSRADTQYF.

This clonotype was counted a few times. The CDR3 nucleotides are TGTGCCAGCAGCGGGTTGACATCGTCCGACGGCTACACCTTC. Protein sequence: CASSGLTSSDGYTF. The chain has TRBV7-9 and TRBJ1-2, with no clear D. Germline loops: CDR1 SEHNR, CDR2 FQNEAQ (reference sequence). CDR3 length equals 14 residues. V was cut by 5 bases and J by 8 bases, with 18 bases left in between.

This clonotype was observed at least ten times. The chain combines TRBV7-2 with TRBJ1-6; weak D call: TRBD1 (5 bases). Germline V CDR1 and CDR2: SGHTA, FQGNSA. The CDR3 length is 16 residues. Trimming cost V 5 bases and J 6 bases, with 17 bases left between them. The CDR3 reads CASSPEAGWSNSPLHF. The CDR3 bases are TGTGCCAGCAGCCCCGAAGCAGGGTGGAGTAATTCACCCCTCCACTTT.

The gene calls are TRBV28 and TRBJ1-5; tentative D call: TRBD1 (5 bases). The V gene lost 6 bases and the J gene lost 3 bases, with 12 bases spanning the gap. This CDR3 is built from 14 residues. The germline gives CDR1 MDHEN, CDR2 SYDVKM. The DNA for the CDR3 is TGTGCCAGCAGGCAGGGTTACGACAATCAGCCCCAGCATTTT. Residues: CASRQGYDNQPQHF. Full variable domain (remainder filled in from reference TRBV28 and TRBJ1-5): DVKVTQSSRYLVKRTGEKVFLECVQDMDHENMFWYRQDPGLGLRLIYFSYDVKMKEKGDIPEGYSVSREKKERFSLILESASTNQTSMYLCASRQGYDNQPQHFGDGTRLSIL.